The sequence of this T cell receptor (beta chain) was determined in a study of cytomegalovirus exposure and HLA in healthy donors. Between the trimmed V and J ends, which lost 5 bases and 1 base, there was a span of 15 bases. The CDR3 covers 16 residues. In germline, CDR1 is MNHEY, CDR2 SMNVEV (reference sequence). The study ran its PCR with 60 Vbeta and 13 Jbeta primers. Some clones are missing from TCRdb's copy, which holds only in-frame ones; the method was immunoSEQ multiplex PCR. The sample gives 130,000 to 150,000 clones, 80% of which show up once; roughly 4.8% is in the top ten. This clonotype was sampled from a man aged 40-55 years in good health and CMV-seronegative. Source material: PBMCs. The rearrangement links TRBV27 to TRBJ1-3, with unresolved D. CDR3: CASSTGKRESGNTIYF. The CDR3 nucleotides read TGTGCCAGCAGTACCGGAAAACGGGAGTCTGGAAACACCATATATTTT.